This T cell receptor (beta chain) came from a study of cytomegalovirus exposure and HLA in healthy donors. With regard to this clone: Its antigen is undetermined.

J lost 4 bases, V lost 3 bases, and 1 base had no gene match. This CDR3 has 14 residues. From germline, CDR1 is LNHDA and CDR2 SQIVND (reference sequence). Study observations and caveats: Presence/absence results assume similar sequencing depth per donor, which may not hold. An analysis was carried out later, and it reportedly showed fewer N-insertions in an Asian-associated ancestry cluster than the approximately 660-donor mean.

The PCR used 60 Vbeta and 13 Jbeta primers. The table came from immunoSEQ multiplex PCR; TCRdb's copy has only in-frame clones and leaves some out. Of 110,000 or so clones in the sample, 70% to 80% were seen once. The chain combines TRBV19 with TRBJ2-2; 8 nucleotides agree with TRBD1. This sequence originates from a woman aged 25 to 45 in good health and CMV-seropositive. The source material was PBMCs. The CDR3 reads CASSMDRATGELFF. Written as DNA, the CDR3 is TGTGCCAGTAGTATGGACAGGGCCACCGGGGAGCTGTTTTTT.